This TCR beta chain was documented in a study of shared clonotypes between healthy human individuals. The genomic DNA of each subset was split evenly across several immunoSEQ plates. Unsorted PBMC DNA was sequenced on ten immunoSEQ deep assay plates. Measured with immunoSEQ multiplex PCR; TCRdb has only the in-frame clones, and not every one. In the table there are roughly 510,000 clones, 75% to 80% of which are singletons. General study results and limits: Among donors, sharing of clonotypes was expected to be affected by sequencing depth.

As concerns this clone: Its antigen remains unknown.

The CDR3 is 14 residues long. Germline-derived CDR1 and CDR2 are SGHTA and FQGNSA. Trimming removed 4 bases at V and 8 bases at J, with 14 bases between. Sequences were obtained from PBMCs. This TCR came from a woman in her thirties or forties in good health. Some clones in this sample may be carry-over from other donors' samples. The V and J genes are TRBV7-2 and TRBJ1-4; TRBD1 is a possible D gene (5 bases). This CDR3 reads CASSSSGGGEKLFF. The CDR3, as DNA: TGTGCCAGCAGCTCGTCGGGGGGAGGAGAAAAACTGTTTTTT.